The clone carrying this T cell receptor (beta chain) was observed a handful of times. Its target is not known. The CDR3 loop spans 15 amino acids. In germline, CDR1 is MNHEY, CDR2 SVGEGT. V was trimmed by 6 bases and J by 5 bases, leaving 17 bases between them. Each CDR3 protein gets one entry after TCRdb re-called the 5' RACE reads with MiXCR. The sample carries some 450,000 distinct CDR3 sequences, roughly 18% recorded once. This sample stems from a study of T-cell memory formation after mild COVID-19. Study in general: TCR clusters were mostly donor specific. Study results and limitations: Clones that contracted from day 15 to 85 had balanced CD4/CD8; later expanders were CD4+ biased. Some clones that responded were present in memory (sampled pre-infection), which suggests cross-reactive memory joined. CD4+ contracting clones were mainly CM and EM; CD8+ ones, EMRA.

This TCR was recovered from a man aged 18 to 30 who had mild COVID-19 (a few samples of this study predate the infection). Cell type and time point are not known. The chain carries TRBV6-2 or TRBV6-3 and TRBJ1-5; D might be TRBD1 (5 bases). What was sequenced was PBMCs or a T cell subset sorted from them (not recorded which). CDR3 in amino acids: CASRYYGGIDQPQHF. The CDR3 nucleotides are TGTGCCAGCAGGTATTACGGGGGGATTGATCAGCCCCAGCATTTT.